Listed here are 27 T cell receptor beta chains from one sample, sequenced in a study of blood T cell repertoires in COVID-19. Here immunoSEQ multiplex PCR was the method, and the copy in TCRdb shows in-frame clones only, minus some. The sample contains about 260,000 clones, about nine tenths of which appear only once. The sequenced sample was PBMCs or T cells enriched from blood (not recorded which). The source of these receptors is a man over 45 who had been exposed to COVID-19.

This clone occurred once. V usage is TRBV7-9 and J usage is TRBJ1-2; no clear D gene. The CDR3 is made up of 13 amino acids. Trimming stripped 5 bases from V and 7 bases from J, with 14 bases between. Germline V lookup: CDR1 SEHNR, CDR2 FQNEAQ (reference sequence). As DNA, the CDR3 is TGTGCCAGCAGCGTAGGAGAGACTTTTGGCTACACCTTC. Its protein product is CASSVGETFGYTF. Variable domain in full (rest from reference TRBV7-9 and TRBJ1-2): DTGVSQNPRHKITKRGQNVTFRCDPISEHNRLYWYRQTLGQGPEFLTYFQNEAQLEKSRLLSDRFSAERPKGSFSTLEIQRTEQGDSAMYLCASSVGETFGYTFGSGTRLTVV.

The J gene is TRBJ2-1, the V gene TRBV18; TRBD2 agrees at 15 bases. The CDR3 spans 17 residues. CDR1 is KGHSH, CDR2 LQKENI, per germline. Trimming removed 4 bases from V and 3 bases from J; junction bases left unmatched: 4. CDR3 residues: CASSRTSGGVHYNEQFF. CDR3 nucleotides: TGTGCCAGCTCACGGACTAGCGGGGGGGTACACTACAATGAGCAGTTCTTC.

This clone was recorded a few times. The rearrangement links TRBV11-2 to TRBJ2-1; 7 bases fit TRBD2. J lost 4 bases, V lost 3 bases, and 3 bases had no gene match. Germline V lookup: CDR1 SGHAT, CDR2 FQNNGV. The CDR3 covers 14 residues. Written as DNA, the CDR3 is TGTGCCAGCAGCTTCGGGACTACGTACAATGAGCAGTTCTTC. Protein product: CASSFGTTYNEQFF.

The J gene is TRBJ1-5, the V gene TRBV2; D perhaps matches TRBD1 (6 bases). V was clipped by 6 bases and J by 4 bases, with 7 bases between them. This CDR3 has 12 amino acids. Germline CDR1 SNHLY, CDR2 FYNNEI. The CDR3 here is CASRDRNQPQHF. In nucleotides, the CDR3 is TGTGCCAGCAGGGACAGAAATCAGCCCCAGCATTTT.

The count of this clone is one. This chain connects TRBV10-3 to TRBJ2-7, with 10 bases matching TRBD1. The CDR3 contains 15 residues. The germline V gene has CDR1 ENHRY and CDR2 SYGVKD. V shed 6 bases and J 2 bases; nucleotides not matched to a gene: 7. The CDR3 here is CAISEGQGIPYEQYV. CDR3 DNA: TGTGCCATCAGCGAGGGACAGGGGATACCCTACGAGCAGTACGTC.

As concerns this clone: Compared with germline, one end of the junction differs, possibly owing to a read error. For the CDR3, the DNA is TGTGCCACCAGTGATCCCTCCGGGACAGGACCCAGCTTT. This encodes CATSDPSGTGPSF. The J gene is TRBJ1-1, the V gene TRBV24-1; 8 positions agree with TRBD1. This CDR3 region has 13 residues. CDR1 KGHDR and CDR2 SFDVKD come from the germline V gene.

J is TRBJ1-1 and V is TRBV20-1, with D possibly matching TRBD1 (5 bases). Germline V gives CDR1 DFQATT, CDR2 SNEGSKA (reference sequence). CDR3 length equals 14 residues. Trimming cost V 3 bases and J 0 bases, with 11 bases left between them. CDR3 in amino acids: CSASDDRLNTEAFF. In DNA, the CDR3 is TGCAGTGCTAGTGACGACAGACTGAACACTGAAGCTTTCTTT.

The rearrangement uses TRBV7-9 and TRBJ2-7; the D gene is possibly TRBD1 (6 bases). With 3 bases removed from V and 5 bases from J, the gap between germline ends came to 17 bases. The CDR3 contains 15 residues. Germline CDR1 reads SEHNR; CDR2 reads FQNEAQ (reference sequence). For the CDR3, the DNA is TGTGCCAGCAGCTTGGGGCCCACAGGGACCAACGAGCAGTACTTC. It encodes CASSLGPTGTNEQYF. Together with reference TRBV7-9 and TRBJ2-7, the CDR3 gives the full variable domain: DTGVSQNPRHKITKRGQNVTFRCDPISEHNRLYWYRQTLGQGPEFLTYFQNEAQLEKSRLLSDRFSAERPKGSFSTLEIQRTEQGDSAMYLCASSLGPTGTNEQYFGPGTRLTVT.

The rearrangement joins TRBV5-4 to TRBJ1-4; D not certain. The ends were cut back, 4 bases at V and 6 bases at J, with 16 bases in the middle. CDR1 and CDR2 (germline): SGHNT, YYREEE (reference sequence). This CDR3 is 15 amino acids long. The CDR3: CASSLSGGRDEKLFF. In DNA, the CDR3 is TGTGCCAGCAGCCTATCGGGAGGGAGGGATGAAAAACTGTTTTTT.

The chain employs TRBV28 and TRBJ1-1; TRBD1 is a possible D gene (6 bases). Germline V gene lookup returns CDR1 MDHEN and CDR2 SYDVKM. V dropped 1 base and J dropped 6 bases, with 12 bases sitting between them. This CDR3 is 14 amino acids long. The CDR3 reads CASSLLGGGAEAFF. CDR3 nucleotides: TGTGCCAGCAGTTTATTAGGGGGGGGCGCTGAAGCTTTCTTT.

This chain uses TRBV29-1 with TRBJ1-4; tentative D call: TRBD1 (5 bases). The CDR3 extends over 14 amino acids. Trimming cost V 7 bases and J 4 bases, with 16 bases left between them. In germline, CDR1 is SQVTM, CDR2 ANQGSEA. The CDR3 DNA sequence: TGCAGCGCGGGCCCACAGGCTGATAATGAAAAACTGTTTTTT. Residues: CSAGPQADNEKLFF. Variable domain in full (rest from reference TRBV29-1 and TRBJ1-4): SAVISQKPSRDICQRGTSLTIQCQVDSQVTMMFWYRQQPGQSLTLIATANQGSEATYESGFVIDKFPISRPNLTFSTLTVSNMSPEDSSIYLCSAGPQADNEKLFFGSGTQLSVL.

The chain links TRBV6-2 or TRBV6-3 to TRBJ2-7; TRBD2 matches 8 bases. Germline-derived CDR1 and CDR2 are MNHEY and SVGEGT. The CDR3 spans 15 residues. V was clipped by 5 bases and J by 3 bases; unmatched bases: 9. DNA for the CDR3: TGTGCCAGCAGTCGGGCCGGGACTAGAAGCTACGAGCAGTACGTC. Protein sequence: CASSRAGTRSYEQYV.

This rearrangement joins TRBV29-1 to TRBJ2-5; 7 nucleotides agree with TRBD2. Germline V gives CDR1 SQVTM, CDR2 ANQGSEA. The CDR3 loop spans 15 amino acids. V shed 4 bases and J 0 bases; nucleotides not matched to a gene: 8. CDR3 sequence reads: CSVGPTSAYQETQYF. The CDR3 DNA reads TGCAGCGTTGGACCAACTAGCGCGTACCAAGAGACCCAGTACTTC.

J is TRBJ2-2 and V is TRBV27; TRBD2 matches 8 bases. V shed 4 bases, J shed 6 bases, and the junction held 19 bases outside the gene matches. The germline V gene encodes CDR1 MNHEY and CDR2 SMNVEV (reference sequence). This CDR3 contains 19 residues. The CDR3 here is CASSSPVAGRAGGAGELFF. CDR3 in DNA: TGTGCCAGCAGTTCTCCCGTAGCCGGGAGGGCCGGCGGGGCCGGGGAGCTGTTTTTT.

The CDR3: CASSLTGTGFSTDTQYF. For the CDR3, the DNA is TGTGCCAGCAGCTTAACCGGGACAGGGTTTTCCACAGATACGCAGTATTTT. The rearrangement uses TRBV7-3 and TRBJ2-3; 9 positions match TRBD1. Trimming removed 0 bases from V and 2 bases from J; junction bases left unmatched: 6. The germline V gene encodes CDR1 SGHTA and CDR2 FQGTGA. The CDR3 extends over 17 amino acids.

This clone was detected only a few times. The chain links TRBV7-2 to TRBJ1-3, with D hard to call. Trimming removed 1 base at V and 0 bases at J, with 19 bases between. The germline CDR1 and CDR2 sequences are SGHTA and FQGNSA. This CDR3 region has 19 residues. The CDR3, as DNA: TGTGCCAGCAGCTTAGGTATAGGTTCTTTAAACAGCTCTGGAAACACCATATATTTT. This translates into CASSLGIGSLNSSGNTIYF.

This chain connects TRBV27 to TRBJ2-3; possible D gene TRBD2, 7 bases. Per the germline V gene, CDR1 is MNHEY and CDR2 is SMNVEV (reference sequence). The CDR3 is 12 residues long. Trimming stripped 6 bases from V and 8 bases from J, with 12 bases between. Here the CDR3 DNA reads TGTGCCAGCAGGGGGGGGCGTGGTACGCAGTATTTT. Amino acids: CASRGGRGTQYF.

The chain combines TRBV9 with TRBJ2-3; 14 nucleotides align to TRBD2. CDR1 and CDR2 (germline): SGDLS, YYNGEE. V trimming: 2 bases; J trimming: 6 bases; junction bases outside the gene matches: 5. The CDR3 has 16 residues. CDR3 sequence: CASSVGLAGGEDTQYF. In nucleotides, the CDR3 is TGTGCCAGCAGCGTCGGACTAGCGGGGGGTGAGGATACGCAGTATTTT.

V gene TRBV6-5 combines with J gene TRBJ2-7; 10 bases line up with TRBD1. CDR3 length: 14 residues. Losses at the gene ends were 6 bases for V and 1 base for J; bases not matched to a gene: 3. Germline CDR1 MNHEY, CDR2 SVGAGI. DNA for the CDR3: TGTGCCAGCAGCGACAGGGGGCGATCCTACGAGCAGTACTTC. Its protein is CASSDRGRSYEQYF.

The chain carries TRBV15 and TRBJ1-5; the D gene is possibly TRBD1 (6 bases). The germline V gene encodes CDR1 LNHNV and CDR2 YYDKDF (reference sequence). Trimming took 3 bases from V and 0 from J, leaving 15 bases between them. The CDR3 contains 17 residues. CDR3 bases: TGTGCCACCAGCAGTTGGGCAGGGGATATTAGCAATCAGCCCCAGCATTTT. The encoded protein is CATSSWAGDISNQPQHF.

This clone was seen only once. The V and J genes are TRBV2 and TRBJ1-2, with D tentatively TRBD1 (6 bases). CDR3 size: 13 residues. Trimming pared 4 bases from V and 2 bases from J, leaving 8 bases between. CDR1 is SNHLY, CDR2 FYNNEI, per germline. The CDR3 sequence: CASSGQANYGYTF. The CDR3 coding sequence is TGTGCCAGCAGTGGACAGGCAAACTATGGCTACACCTTC.

V gene TRBV7-8 combines with J gene TRBJ2-1, with D possibly being TRBD2 (6 bases). CDR1 and CDR2 (germline): SGHVS, FQNEAQ. V lost 3 bases and J 7 bases, leaving 16 bases between the germline ends. The CDR3 consists of 15 residues. CDR3 in amino acids: CASSLWRDEGNEQFF. The DNA for the CDR3 is TGTGCCAGCAGCTTGTGGCGGGATGAGGGGAATGAGCAGTTCTTC.

The chain is built from TRBV6-5 and TRBJ2-1; 8 bases are shared with TRBD1. Unmatched junction bases numbered 4, after V lost 2 bases and J lost 7 bases. Germline V gene data show CDR1 as MNHEY and CDR2 as SVGAGI. This CDR3 is 14 amino acids long. DNA for the CDR3: TGTGCCAGCAGTTACCTCAGGGGGCTAAATGAGCAGTTCTTC. Translating gives CASSYLRGLNEQFF.

The chain couples TRBV5-5 to TRBJ2-1; TRBD2 agrees at 10 bases. Germline trimming cut 2 bases from V and 9 bases from J; bases unmatched to any gene: 8. Germline V gene data show CDR1 as SGHKS and CDR2 as YYEKEE (reference sequence). The CDR3 length is 15 residues. CDR3 protein: CASSFLLAGVLEQFF. CDR3 nucleotide sequence: TGTGCCAGCAGCTTTCTTCTAGCGGGAGTACTTGAGCAGTTCTTC.

This clone is a singleton in its sample. The chain has TRBV5-1 and TRBJ1-5; D uncertain. The germline CDR1 and CDR2 sequences are SGHRS and YFSETQ. The germline V and J ends were trimmed by 0 bases and 1 base, with 11 bases remaining between them. This CDR3 has 16 amino acids. The CDR3: CASSLGPGVSNQPQHF. CDR3 DNA: TGCGCCAGCAGCTTGGGCCCGGGAGTAAGCAATCAGCCCCAGCATTTT. The full variable domain, its missing parts supplied by reference TRBV5-1 and TRBJ1-5, is KAGVTQTPRYLIKTRGQQVTLSCSPISGHRSVSWYQQTPGQGLQFLFEYFSETQRNKGNFPGRFSGRQFSNSRSEMNVSTLELGDSALYLCASSLGPGVSNQPQHFGDGTRLSIL.

The sample holds one count of this clone. The chain couples TRBV6-1 to TRBJ2-7; TRBD2 is a possible D gene (6 bases). CDR1 and CDR2 (germline): MNHNS, SASEGT. The CDR3 length is 16 residues. The V gene lost 1 base and the J gene lost 12 bases, with 25 bases spanning the gap. The CDR3 region is CASSEVRDSIPYYTYV. The CDR3 DNA follows: TGTGCCAGCAGTGAAGTCAGGGACTCGATTCCGTATTACACGTACGTC.

The rearrangement links TRBV28 to TRBJ1-2; 8 bases fit TRBD1. The length of the CDR3 is 17 residues. V lost 5 bases and J lost 0; bases outside the gene matches: 11. Germline CDR1 MDHEN, CDR2 SYDVKM. The CDR3 is CASSTDRAGTANYGYTF. The CDR3 DNA reads as TGTGCCAGCAGTACGGACAGGGCCGGGACGGCTAACTATGGCTACACCTTC.